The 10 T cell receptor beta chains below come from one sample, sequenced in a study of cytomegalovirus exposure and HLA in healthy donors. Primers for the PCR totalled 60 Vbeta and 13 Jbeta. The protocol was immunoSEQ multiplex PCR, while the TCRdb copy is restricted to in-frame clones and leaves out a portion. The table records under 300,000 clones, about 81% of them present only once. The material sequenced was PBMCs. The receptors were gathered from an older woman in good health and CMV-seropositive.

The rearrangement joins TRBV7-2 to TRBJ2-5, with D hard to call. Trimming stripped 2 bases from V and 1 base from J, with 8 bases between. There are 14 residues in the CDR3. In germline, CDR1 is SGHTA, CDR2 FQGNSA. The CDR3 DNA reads TGTGCCAGCAGCTTACGTGTCTCCCAAGAGACCCAGTACTTC. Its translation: CASSLRVSQETQYF.

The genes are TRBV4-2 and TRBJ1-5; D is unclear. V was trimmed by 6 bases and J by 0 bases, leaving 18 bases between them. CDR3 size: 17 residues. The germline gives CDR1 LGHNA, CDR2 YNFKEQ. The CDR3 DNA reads TGTGCCAGCAGTCGAGATGACTCGGGGAATAGCAATCAGCCCCAGCATTTT. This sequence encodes CASSRDDSGNSNQPQHF.

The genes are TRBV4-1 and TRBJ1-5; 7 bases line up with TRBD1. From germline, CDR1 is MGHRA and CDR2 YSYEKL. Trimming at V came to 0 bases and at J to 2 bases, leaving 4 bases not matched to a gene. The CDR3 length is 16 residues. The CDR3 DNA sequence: TGCGCCAGCAGCCAAGATGGTGACAGGGGCAATCAGCCCCAGCATTTT. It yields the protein CASSQDGDRGNQPQHF.

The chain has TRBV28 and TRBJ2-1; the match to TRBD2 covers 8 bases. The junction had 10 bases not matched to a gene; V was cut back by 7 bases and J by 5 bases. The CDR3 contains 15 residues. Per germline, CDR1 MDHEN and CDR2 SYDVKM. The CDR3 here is CASNPPGLAHNEQFF. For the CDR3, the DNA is TGTGCCAGCAACCCCCCCGGACTAGCCCACAATGAGCAGTTCTTC.

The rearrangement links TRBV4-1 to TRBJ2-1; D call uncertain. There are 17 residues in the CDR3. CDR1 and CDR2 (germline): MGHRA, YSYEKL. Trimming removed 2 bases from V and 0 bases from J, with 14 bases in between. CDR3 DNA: TGCGCCAGCAGCCAATCTCCTATGGAGAGCTCCTACAATGAGCAGTTCTTC. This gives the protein CASSQSPMESSYNEQFF.

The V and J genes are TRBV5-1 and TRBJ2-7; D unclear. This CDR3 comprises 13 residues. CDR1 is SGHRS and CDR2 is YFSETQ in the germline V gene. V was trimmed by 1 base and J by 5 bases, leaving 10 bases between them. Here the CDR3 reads CASSLSAFNEQYF. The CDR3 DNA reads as TGCGCCAGCAGCTTGAGCGCTTTCAACGAGCAGTACTTC.

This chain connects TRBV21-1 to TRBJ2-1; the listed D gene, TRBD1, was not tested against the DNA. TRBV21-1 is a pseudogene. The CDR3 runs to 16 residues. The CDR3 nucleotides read TGTGCCAGCAGCAAAATGGGGACAGGGTACTACAATGAGCAGTTCTTC. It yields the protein CASSKMGTGYYNEQFF.

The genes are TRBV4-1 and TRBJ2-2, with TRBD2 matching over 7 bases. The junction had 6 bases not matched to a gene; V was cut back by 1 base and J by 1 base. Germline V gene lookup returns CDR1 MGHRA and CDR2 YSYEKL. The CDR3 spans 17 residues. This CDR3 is CASSQVVAGVNTGELFF. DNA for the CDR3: TGCGCCAGCAGCCAAGTTGTGGCGGGGGTGAACACCGGGGAGCTGTTTTTT.

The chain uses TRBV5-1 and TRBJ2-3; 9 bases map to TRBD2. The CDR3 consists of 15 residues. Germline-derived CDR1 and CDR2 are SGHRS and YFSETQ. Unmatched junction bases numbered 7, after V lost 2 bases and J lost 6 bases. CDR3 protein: CASSFTSSGTDTQYF. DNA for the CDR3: TGCGCCAGCAGCTTCACCTCTAGCGGGACGGATACGCAGTATTTT.

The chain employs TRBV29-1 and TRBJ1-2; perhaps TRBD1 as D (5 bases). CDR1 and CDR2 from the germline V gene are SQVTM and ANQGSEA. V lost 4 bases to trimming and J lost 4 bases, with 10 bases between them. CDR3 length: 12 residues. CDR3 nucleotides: TGCAGCGTTGTGGTTCAGGGCTATGGCTACACCTTC. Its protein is CSVVVQGYGYTF.